The source of this TCR beta chain is a study of blood T cell repertoires in COVID-19. Background on the study: Sites in the United States, Italy and Spain provided acute and convalescent COVID-19 samples.

Germline CDR1 reads SGHTA; CDR2 reads FQGNSA. The CDR3 is 12 residues long. V was shortened by 9 bases and J by 10 bases, with 13 bases between the two germline ends. Patients from Seattle were sampled longitudinally, starting during active infection. The authors' processing: Using reference gene primer amplification, nucleated cell counts were estimated. Using immunoSEQ multiplex PCR, the repertoire was profiled, and TCRdb retains in-frame clones only, with some absent. Clone size and V and J calls were adopted from that table, with D and trimming inferred from the DNA. The table records approximately 300,000 clones, 80% to 95% of them present only once.

This sequence joins TRBV7-2 and TRBJ1-6, with D possibly being TRBD1 (6 bases). The specimen was peripheral blood. This receptor was obtained from a woman aged 25 to 39 with COVID-19, enrolled during active disease. CDR3 loop: CASRTVASPLHF. The CDR3 DNA reads TGTGCCAGTCGGACAGTCGCCTCACCCCTCCACTTT.